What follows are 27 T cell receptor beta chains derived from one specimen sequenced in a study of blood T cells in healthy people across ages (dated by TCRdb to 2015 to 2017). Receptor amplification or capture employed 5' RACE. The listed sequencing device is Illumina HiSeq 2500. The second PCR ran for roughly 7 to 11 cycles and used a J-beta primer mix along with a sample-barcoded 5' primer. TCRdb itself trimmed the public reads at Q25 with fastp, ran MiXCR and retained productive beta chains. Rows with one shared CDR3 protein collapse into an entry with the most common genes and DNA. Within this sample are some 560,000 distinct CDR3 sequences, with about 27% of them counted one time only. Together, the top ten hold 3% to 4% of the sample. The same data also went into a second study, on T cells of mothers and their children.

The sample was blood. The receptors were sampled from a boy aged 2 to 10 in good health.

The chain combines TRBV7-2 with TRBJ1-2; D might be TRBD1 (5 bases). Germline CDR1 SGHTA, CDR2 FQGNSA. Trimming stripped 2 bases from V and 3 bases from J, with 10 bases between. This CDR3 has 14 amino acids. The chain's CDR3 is CASSLKGKDYGYTF. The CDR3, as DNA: TGTGCCAGCAGCTTAAAGGGGAAGGACTATGGCTACACCTTC.

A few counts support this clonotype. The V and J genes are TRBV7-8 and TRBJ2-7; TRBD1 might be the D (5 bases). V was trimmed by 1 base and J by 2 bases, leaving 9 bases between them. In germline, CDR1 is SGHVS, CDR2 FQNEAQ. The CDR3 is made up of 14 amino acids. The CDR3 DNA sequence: TGTGCCAGCAGCTTAGGACAGAGTACCTACGAGCAGTACTTC. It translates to CASSLGQSTYEQYF.

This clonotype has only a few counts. The CDR3 region has the DNA TGTGCCATCAGTGACAGTCAGGGCTACACAGATACGCAGTATTTT. Protein: CAISDSQGYTDTQYF. The J gene is TRBJ2-3, the V gene TRBV10-3, with D possibly TRBD1 on 5 matching bases. V lost 3 bases to trimming and J lost 2 bases, with 12 bases between them. CDR3 length: 15 residues. Germline values: CDR1 ENHRY, CDR2 SYGVKD.

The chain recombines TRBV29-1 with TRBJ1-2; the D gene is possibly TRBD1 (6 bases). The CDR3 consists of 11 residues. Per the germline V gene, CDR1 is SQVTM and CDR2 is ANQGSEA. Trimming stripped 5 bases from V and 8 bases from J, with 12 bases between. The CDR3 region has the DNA TGCAGCGTTCCCACAGGGTACGGCTACACCTTC. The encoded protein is CSVPTGYGYTF.

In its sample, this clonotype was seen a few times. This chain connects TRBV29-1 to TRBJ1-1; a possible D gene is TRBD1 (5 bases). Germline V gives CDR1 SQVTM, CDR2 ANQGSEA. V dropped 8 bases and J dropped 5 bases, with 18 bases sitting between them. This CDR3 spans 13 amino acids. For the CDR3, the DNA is TGCAGCTTCACCCCAGGGACCGAAACTGAAGCTTTCTTT. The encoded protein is CSFTPGTETEAFF. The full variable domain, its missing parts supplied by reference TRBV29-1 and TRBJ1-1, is SAVISQKPSRDICQRGTSLTIQCQVDSQVTMMFWYRQQPGQSLTLIATANQGSEATYESGFVIDKFPISRPNLTFSTLTVSNMSPEDSSIYLCSFTPGTETEAFFGQGTRLTVV.

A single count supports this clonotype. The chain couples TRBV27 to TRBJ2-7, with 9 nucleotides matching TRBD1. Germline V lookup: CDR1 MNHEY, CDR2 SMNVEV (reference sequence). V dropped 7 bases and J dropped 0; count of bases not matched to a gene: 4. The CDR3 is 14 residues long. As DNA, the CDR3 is TGTGCCAGCACCTCGGGACAGGGCTCCTACGAGCAGTACTTC. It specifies CASTSGQGSYEQYF.

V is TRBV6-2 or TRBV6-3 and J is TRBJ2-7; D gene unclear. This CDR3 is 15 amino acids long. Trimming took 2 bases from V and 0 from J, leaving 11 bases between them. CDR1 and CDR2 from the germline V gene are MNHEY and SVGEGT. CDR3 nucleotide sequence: TGTGCCAGCAGTTACCCGCGTCGAGGCTCCTACGAGCAGTACTTC. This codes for CASSYPRRGSYEQYF.

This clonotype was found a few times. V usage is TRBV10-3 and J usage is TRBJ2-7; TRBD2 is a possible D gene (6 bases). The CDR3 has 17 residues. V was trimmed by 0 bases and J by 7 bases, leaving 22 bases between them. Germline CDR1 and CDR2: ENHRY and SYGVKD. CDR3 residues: CAISESGPRGWGEEQYF. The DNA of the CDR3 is TGTGCCATCAGTGAGTCGGGTCCTCGGGGTTGGGGGGAAGAGCAGTACTTC.

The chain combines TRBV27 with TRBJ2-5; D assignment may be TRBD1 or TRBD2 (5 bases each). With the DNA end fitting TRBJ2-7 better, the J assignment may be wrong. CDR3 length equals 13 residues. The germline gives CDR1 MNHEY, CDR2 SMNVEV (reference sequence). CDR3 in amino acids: CASSLFVGDEQYF. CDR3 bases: TGTGCCAGCAGTTTATTCGTGGGGGACGAGCAGTACTTC.

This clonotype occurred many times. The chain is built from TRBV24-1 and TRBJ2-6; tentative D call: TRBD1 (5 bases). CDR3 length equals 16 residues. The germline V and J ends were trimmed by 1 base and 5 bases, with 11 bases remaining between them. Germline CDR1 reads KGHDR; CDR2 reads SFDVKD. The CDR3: CATSDFKGRRANVLTF. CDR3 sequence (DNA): TGTGCCACCAGTGATTTCAAGGGGCGTAGGGCCAACGTCCTGACTTTC.

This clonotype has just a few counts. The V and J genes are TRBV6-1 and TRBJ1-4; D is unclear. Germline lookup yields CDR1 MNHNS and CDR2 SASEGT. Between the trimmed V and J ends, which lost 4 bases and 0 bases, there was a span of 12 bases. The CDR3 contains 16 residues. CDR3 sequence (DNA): TGTGCCAGCAGTGCACAACAGTCCTCAACTAATGAAAAACTGTTTTTT. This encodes CASSAQQSSTNEKLFF.

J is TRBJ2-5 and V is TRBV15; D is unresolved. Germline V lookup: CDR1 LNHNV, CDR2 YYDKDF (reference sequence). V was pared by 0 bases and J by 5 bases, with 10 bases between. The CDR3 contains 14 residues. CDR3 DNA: TGTGCCACCAGCAGAGATGGCCGTGGGGAGACCCAGTACTTC. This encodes CATSRDGRGETQYF.

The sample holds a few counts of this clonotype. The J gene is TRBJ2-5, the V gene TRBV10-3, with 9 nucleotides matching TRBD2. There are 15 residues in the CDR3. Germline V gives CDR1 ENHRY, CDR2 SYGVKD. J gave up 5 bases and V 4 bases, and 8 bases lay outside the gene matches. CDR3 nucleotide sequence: TGTGCCATCAGTGCGGGTAGCGGGAGCAGGGAGACCCAGTACTTC. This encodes CAISAGSGSRETQYF.

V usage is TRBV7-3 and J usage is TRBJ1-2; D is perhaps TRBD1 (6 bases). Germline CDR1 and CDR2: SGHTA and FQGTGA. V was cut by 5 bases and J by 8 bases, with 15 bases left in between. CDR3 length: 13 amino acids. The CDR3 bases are TGTGCCAGCAGCATTACAGGGAAGTCGGGCTACACCTTC. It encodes CASSITGKSGYTF. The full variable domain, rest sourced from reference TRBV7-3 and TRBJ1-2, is GAGVSQTPSNKVTEKGKYVELRCDPISGHTALYWYRQSLGQGPEFLIYFQGTGAADDSGLPNDRFFAVRPEGSVSTLKIQRTERGDSAVYLCASSITGKSGYTFGSGTRLTVV.

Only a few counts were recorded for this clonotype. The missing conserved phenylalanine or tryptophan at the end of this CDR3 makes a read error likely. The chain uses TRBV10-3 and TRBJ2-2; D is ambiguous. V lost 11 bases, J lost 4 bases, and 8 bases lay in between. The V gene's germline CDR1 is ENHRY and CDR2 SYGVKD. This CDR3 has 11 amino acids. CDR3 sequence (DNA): TGTGCCGCCCGAAGCACCGGGGAGCTGTTTTCT. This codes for CAARSTGELFS.

This CDR3 reads CATDRGLAEEGNEQFF. DNA of the CDR3: TGTGCCACGGACAGGGGACTAGCGGAAGAGGGGAATGAGCAGTTCTTC. The V gene is TRBV12-3 or TRBV12-4, the J gene TRBJ2-1, with 11 bases aligning to TRBD2. Trimming cost V 10 bases and J 7 bases; bases outside gene matches: 15. The CDR3 loop spans 16 amino acids.

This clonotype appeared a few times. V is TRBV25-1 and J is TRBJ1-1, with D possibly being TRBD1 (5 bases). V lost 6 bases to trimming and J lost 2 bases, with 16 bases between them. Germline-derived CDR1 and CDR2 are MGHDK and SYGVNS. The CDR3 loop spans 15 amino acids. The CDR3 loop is CASSASLGANTEAFF. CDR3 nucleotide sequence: TGTGCCAGCAGCGCTTCTCTCGGGGCAAACACTGAAGCTTTCTTT. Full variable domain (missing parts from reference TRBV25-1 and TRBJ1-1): EADIYQTPRYLVIGTGKKITLECSQTMGHDKMYWYQQDPGMELHLIHYSYGVNSTEKGDLSSESTVSRIRTEHFPLTLESARPSHTSQYLCASSASLGANTEAFFGQGTRLTVV.

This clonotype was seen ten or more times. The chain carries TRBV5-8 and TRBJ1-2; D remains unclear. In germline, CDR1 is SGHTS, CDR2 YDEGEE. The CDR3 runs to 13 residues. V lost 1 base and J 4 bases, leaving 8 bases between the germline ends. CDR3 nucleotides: TGTGCCAGCAGCTTGAGGGCGGTCTATGGCTACACCTTC. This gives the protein CASSLRAVYGYTF.

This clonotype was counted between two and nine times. The CDR3 loop reads CASSLDSRGPQETQYF. CDR3 sequence (DNA): TGTGCCAGCAGCTTAGACTCGCGGGGGCCTCAAGAGACCCAGTACTTC. The V and J genes are TRBV7-9 and TRBJ2-5; weak D call: TRBD2 (7 bases). The CDR3 runs 16 residues. Trimming shortened V by 1 base and J by 2 bases, and 14 bases separated the two germline ends. In germline, CDR1 is SEHNR, CDR2 FQNEAQ (reference sequence).

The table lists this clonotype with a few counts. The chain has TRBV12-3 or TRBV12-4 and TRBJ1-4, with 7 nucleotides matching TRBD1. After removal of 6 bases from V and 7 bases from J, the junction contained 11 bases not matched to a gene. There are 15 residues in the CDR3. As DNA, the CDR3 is TGTGCCAGCAGGTGGGGAGGGGACAGCCGTGAAAAACTGTTTTTT. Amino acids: CASRWGGDSREKLFF.

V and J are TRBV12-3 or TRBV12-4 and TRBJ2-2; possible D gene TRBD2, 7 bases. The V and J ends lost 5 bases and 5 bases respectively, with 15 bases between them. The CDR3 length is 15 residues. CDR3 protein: CASSRRGAGTGELFF. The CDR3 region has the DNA TGTGCCAGCAGTCGACGGGGGGCCGGGACCGGGGAGCTGTTTTTT.

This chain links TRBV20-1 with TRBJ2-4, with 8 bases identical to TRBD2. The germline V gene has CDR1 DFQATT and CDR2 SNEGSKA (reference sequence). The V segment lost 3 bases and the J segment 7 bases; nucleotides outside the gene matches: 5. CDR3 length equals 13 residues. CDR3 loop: CSASPSGRNIQYF. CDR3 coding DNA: TGCAGTGCTAGCCCTAGCGGGCGGAACATTCAGTACTTC.

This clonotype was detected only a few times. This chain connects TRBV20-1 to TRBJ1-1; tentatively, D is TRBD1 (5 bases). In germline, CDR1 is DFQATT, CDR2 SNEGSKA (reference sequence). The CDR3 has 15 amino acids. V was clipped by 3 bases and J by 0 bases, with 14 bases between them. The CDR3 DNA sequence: TGCAGTGCTAGGCTGACAGAAAATTTGAACACTGAAGCTTTCTTT. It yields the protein CSARLTENLNTEAFF.

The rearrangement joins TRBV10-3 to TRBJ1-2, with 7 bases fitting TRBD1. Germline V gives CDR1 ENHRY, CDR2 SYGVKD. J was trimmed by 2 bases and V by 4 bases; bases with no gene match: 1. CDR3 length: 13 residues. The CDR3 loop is CAISGTGNYGYTF. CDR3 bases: TGTGCCATCAGTGGGACAGGCAACTATGGCTACACCTTC.

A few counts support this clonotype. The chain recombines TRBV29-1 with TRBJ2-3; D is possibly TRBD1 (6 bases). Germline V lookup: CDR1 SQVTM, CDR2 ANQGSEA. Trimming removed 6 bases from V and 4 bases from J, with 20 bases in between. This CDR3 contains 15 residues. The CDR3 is CSVDGGTGFSDTQYF. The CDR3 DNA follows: TGCAGCGTGGATGGGGGTACAGGGTTTTCAGATACGCAGTATTTT.

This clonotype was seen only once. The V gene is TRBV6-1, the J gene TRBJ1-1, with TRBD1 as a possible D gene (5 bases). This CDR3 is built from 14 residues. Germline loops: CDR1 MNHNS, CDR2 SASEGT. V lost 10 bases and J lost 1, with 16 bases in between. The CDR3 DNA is TGTGCCATCAACCGGGGGGTGGCGAACACTGAAGCTTTCTTT. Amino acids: CAINRGVANTEAFF.

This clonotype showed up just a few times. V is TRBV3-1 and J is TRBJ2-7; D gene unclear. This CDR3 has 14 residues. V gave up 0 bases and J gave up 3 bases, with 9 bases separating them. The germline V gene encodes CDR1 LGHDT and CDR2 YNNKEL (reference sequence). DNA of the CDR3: TGTGCCAGCAGCCAAGATACCGGTGGCTACGAGCAGTACTTC. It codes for CASSQDTGGYEQYF.